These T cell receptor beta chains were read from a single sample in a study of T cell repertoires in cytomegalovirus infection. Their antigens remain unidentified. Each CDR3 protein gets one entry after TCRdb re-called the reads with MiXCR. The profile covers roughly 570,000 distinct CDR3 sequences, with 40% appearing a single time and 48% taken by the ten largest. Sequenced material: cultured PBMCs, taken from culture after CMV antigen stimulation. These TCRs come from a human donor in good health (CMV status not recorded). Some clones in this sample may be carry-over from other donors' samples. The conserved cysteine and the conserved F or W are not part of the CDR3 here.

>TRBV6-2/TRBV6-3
ASSYPFESGASTDTQY
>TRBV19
ASSSWTGPTYGYT
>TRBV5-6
ASSRPPGQDTQY
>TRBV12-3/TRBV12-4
ASSSGTSGKDTQY
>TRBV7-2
ASSPSGTGGVFTEAF
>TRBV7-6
ASSLGQGIYNEQF
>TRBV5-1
ASSLLAGGVGGRAYNEQF
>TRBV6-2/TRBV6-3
ASSFRQVYGTGELF
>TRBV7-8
ASSTQGNPSGNTIY
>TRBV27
ASSSIDRLYGYT
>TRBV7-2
ASSHRDRGYEQY
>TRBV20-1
SARDRIGTGVGYT
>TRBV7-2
ASNEQRTDTQY
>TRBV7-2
ASSPGLGTNEQY
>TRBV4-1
ASSQGGGEAF
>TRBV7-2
ASSSERDNEQF
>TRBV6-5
ASSQGTTTYEQY
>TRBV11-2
ASSLVFDTQY
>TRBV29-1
SVWSLTQGETQY
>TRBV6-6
ASRSNPGQSNTGELF
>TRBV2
ASWGVRGNNEQF
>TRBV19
ASSSIGGGEQF
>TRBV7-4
ASSLERLCGGDEDTQY
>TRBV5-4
ASSGSPGLSTDTQY
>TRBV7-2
ASSQSSGGAYEQY
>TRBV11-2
ASSARTGNPLGYT
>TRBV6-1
ASSEAGYGNTEAF
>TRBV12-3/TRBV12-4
ASRATGSHSYEQY
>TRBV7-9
ASSLAQGLDSPLH
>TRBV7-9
ASSFSGQSGEQY
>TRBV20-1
SARGEWGQY
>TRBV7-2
ASSLSAGGRETQY
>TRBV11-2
ASSRTSGSSTDTQY
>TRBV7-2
ASSLQTSGLNNEQF
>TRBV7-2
ASSLRGQEGNTIY
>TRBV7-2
ASSISGTRYDTQY
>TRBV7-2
ASSPVGGPGELF
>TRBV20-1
SAKRASGGSEQF
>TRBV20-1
SARKLTLYNEQF
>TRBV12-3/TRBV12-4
ASSLGGRRTDTQY
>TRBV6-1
ASKGSGHTDTQY
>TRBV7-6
ASQQLRKDYT
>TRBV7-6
ASSTSPGQEAF
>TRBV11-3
ASSLVAAGGRNEQF
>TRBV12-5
ATSWGQGWGNTIY